The clone carrying this TCR beta chain was seen more than once but under ten times. What it binds is unknown. This sample is drawn from a study of T cell repertoires in cytomegalovirus infection. At the level of the study: Public TCR beta signatures provided an indication of both CMV infection and a matching HLA type. Study observations and caveats: Predominance within the ex vivo response was attributable to HLA-C-restricted CMV-specific TCR beta clonotypes.

The CDR3 is 13 residues long. In germline, CDR1 is SGHNT, CDR2 YYREEE (reference sequence). Trimming cost V 3 bases and J 10 bases; bases outside gene matches: 9. TCRdb used MiXCR to reprocess the reads, holding one entry per CDR3 protein. The table has 250,000 to 300,000 distinct CDR3 sequences, 22% seen once. This chain joins TRBV5-4 and TRBJ1-1, with 7 nucleotides matching TRBD1. The sequenced sample was cultured PBMCs, obtained from culture after CMV antigen stimulation. The sequence came from a human donor in good health (CMV status not recorded). Some clones in this sample may be carry-over from other donors' samples. The CDR3 sequence: CASSSPTGSGAFF. Here the CDR3 DNA reads TGTGCCAGCAGCTCCCCGACAGGGTCGGGAGCTTTCTTT. The full variable domain, completed using reference TRBV5-4 and TRBJ1-1, is ETGVTQSPTHLIKTRGQQVTLRCSSQSGHNTVSWYQQALGQGPQFIFQYYREEENGRGNFPPRFSGLQFPNYSSELNVNALELDDSALYLCASSSPTGSGAFFGQGTRLTVV.